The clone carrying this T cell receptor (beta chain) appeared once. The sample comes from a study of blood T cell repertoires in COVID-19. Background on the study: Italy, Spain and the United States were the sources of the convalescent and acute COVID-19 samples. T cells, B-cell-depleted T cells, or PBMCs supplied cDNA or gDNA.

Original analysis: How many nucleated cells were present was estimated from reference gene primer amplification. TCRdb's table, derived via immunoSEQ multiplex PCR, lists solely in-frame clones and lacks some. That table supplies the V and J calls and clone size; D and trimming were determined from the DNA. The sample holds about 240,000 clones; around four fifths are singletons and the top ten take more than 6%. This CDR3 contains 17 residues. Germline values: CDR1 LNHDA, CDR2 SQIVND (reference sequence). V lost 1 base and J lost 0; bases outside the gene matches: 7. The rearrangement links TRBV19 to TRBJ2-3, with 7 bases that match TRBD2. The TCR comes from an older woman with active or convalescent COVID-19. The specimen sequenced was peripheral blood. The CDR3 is CASSIGFGGGSTDTQYF. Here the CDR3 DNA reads TGTGCCAGTAGTATAGGTTTTGGCGGGGGTAGCACAGATACGCAGTATTTT.